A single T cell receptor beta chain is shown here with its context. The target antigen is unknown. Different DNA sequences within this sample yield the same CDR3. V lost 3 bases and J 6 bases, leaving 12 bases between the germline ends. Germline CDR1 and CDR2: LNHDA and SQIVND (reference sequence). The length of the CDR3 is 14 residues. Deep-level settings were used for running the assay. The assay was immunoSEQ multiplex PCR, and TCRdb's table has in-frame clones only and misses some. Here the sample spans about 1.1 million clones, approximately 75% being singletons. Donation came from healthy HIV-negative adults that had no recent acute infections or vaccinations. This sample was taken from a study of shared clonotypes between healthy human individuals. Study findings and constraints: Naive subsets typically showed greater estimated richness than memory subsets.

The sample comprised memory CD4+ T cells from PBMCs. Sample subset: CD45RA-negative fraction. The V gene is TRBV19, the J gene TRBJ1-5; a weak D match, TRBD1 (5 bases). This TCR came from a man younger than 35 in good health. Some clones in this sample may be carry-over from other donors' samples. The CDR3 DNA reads TGTGCCAGTAGTATTCAGGGATTCGGTCAGCCCCAGCATTTT. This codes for CASSIQGFGQPQHF.